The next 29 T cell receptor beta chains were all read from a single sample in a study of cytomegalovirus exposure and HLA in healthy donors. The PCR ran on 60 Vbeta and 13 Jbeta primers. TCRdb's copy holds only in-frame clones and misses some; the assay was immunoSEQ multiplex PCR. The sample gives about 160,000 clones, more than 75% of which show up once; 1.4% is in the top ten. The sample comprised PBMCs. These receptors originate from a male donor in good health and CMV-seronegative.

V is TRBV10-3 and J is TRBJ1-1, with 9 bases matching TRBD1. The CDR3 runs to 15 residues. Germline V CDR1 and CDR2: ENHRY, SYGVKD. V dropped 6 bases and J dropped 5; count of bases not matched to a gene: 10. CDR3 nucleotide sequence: TGTGCCATCAGAGCGACAGGGGGTGAGATAACTGAAGCTTTCTTT. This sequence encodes CAIRATGGEITEAFF.

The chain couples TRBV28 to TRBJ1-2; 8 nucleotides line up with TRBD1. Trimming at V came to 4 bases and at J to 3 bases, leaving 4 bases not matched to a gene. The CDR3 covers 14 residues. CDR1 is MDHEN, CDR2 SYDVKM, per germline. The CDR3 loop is CASSSGQGDYGYTF. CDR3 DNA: TGTGCCAGCAGTTCTGGACAGGGTGACTATGGCTACACCTTC.

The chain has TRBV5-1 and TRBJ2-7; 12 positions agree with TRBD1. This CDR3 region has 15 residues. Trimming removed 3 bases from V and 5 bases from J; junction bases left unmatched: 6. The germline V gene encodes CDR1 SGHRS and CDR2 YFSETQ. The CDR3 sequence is CASSSPGTGGNEQYF. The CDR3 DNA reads TGCGCCAGCAGCTCCCCCGGGACAGGGGGCAACGAGCAGTACTTC.

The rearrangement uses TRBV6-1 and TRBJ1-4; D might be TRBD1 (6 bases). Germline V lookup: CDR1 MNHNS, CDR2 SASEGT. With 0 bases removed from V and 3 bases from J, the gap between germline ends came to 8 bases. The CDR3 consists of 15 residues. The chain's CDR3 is CASSEAGAANEKLFF. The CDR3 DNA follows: TGTGCCAGCAGTGAAGCGGGGGCCGCTAATGAAAAACTGTTTTTT.

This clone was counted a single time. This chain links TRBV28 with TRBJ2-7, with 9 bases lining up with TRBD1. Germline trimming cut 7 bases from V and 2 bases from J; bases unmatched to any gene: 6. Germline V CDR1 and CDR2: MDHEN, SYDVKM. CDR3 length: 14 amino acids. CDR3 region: CASTQRQGAYEQYF. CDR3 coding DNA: TGTGCCAGCACCCAAAGACAGGGGGCCTACGAGCAGTACTTC.

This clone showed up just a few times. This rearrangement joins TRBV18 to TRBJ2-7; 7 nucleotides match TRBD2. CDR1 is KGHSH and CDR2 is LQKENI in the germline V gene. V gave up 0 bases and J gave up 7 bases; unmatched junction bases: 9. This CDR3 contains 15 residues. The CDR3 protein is CASSPPWAGVEEQYF. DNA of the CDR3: TGTGCCAGCTCACCACCCTGGGCGGGAGTGGAAGAGCAGTACTTC.

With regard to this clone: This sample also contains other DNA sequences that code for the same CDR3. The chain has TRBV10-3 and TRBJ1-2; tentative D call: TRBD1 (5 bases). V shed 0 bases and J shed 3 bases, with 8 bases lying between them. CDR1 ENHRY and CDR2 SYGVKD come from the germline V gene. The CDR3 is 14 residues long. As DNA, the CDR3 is TGTGCCATCAGTGAGTCCGGGACTGACTATGGCTACACCTTC. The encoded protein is CAISESGTDYGYTF.

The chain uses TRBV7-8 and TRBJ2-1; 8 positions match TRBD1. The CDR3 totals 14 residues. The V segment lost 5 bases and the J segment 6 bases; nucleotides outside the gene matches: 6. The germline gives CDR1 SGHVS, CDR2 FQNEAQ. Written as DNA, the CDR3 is TGTGCCAGCAGCCTCACGACAGGGGTCAATGAGCAGTTCTTC. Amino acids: CASSLTTGVNEQFF. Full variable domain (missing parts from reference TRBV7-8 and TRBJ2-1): GAGVSQSPRYKVAKRGQDVALRCDPISGHVSLFWYQQALGQGPEFLTYFQNEAQLDKSGLPSDRFFAERPEGSVSTLKIQRTQQEDSAVYLCASSLTTGVNEQFFGPGTRLTVL.

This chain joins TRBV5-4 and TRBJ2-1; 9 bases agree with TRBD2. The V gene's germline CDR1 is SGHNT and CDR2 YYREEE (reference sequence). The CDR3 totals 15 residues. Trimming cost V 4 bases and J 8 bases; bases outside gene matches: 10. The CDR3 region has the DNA TGTGCCAGCAGCCCCCAGCGGGGGGCGGGGGATGAGCAGTTCTTC. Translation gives CASSPQRGAGDEQFF.

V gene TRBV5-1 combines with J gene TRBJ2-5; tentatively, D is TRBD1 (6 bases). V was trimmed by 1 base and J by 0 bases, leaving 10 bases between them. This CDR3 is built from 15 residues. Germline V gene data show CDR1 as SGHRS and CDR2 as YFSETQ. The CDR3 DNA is TGCGCCAGCAGCTTGAGTGGGACAAACCAAGAGACCCAGTACTTC. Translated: CASSLSGTNQETQYF.

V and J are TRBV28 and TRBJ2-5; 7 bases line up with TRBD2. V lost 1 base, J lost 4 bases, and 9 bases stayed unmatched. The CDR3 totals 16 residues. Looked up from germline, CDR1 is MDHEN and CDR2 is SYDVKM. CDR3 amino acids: CASSLSVGSGRETQYF. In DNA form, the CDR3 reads TGTGCCAGCAGTTTATCGGTGGGTAGCGGGCGAGAGACCCAGTACTTC.

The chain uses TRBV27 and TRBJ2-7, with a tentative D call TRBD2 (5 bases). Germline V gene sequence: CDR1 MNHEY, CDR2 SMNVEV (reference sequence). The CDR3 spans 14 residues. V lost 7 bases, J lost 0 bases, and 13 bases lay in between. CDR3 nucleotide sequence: TGTGCCAGCAAACTCCAAGGGAGCTCCTACGAGCAGTACTTC. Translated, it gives CASKLQGSSYEQYF.

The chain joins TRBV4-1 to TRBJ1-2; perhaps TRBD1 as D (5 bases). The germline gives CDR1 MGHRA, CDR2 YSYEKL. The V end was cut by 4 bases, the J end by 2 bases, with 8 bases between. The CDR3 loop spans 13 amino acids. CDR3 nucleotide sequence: TGCGCCAGCAGCCCTAACAGGAACTATGGCTACACCTTC. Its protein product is CASSPNRNYGYTF.

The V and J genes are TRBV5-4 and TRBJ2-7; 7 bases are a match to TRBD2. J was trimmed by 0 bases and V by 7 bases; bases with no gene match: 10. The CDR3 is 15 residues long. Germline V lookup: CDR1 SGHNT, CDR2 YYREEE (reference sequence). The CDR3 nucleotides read TGTGCCAGCGGACCGGGCGGGGGATCCTCCTACGAGCAGTACTTC. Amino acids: CASGPGGGSSYEQYF.

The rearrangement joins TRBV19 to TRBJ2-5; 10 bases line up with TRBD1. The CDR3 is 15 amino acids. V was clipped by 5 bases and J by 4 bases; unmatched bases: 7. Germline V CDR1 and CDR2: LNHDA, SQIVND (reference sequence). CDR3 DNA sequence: TGTGCCAGTAGTCCTGACAGGGGGCGGTTAGAGACCCAGTACTTC. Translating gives CASSPDRGRLETQYF. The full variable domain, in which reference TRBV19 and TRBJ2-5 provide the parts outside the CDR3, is DGGITQSPKYLFRKEGQNVTLSCEQNLNHDAMYWYRQDPGQGLRLIYYSQIVNDFQKGDIAEGYSVSREKKESFPLTVTSAQKNPTAFYLCASSPDRGRLETQYFGPGTRLLVL.

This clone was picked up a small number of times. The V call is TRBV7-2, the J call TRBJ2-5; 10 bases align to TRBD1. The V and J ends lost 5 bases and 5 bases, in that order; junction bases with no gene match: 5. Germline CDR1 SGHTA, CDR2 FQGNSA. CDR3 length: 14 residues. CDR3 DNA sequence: TGTGCCAGCAGCCCCAGGACAGGGGGGGAGACCCAGTACTTC. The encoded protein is CASSPRTGGETQYF.

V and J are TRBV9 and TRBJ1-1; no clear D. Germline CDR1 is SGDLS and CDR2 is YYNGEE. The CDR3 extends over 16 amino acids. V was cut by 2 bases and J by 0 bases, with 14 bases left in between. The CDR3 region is CASSVRPLSLNTEAFF. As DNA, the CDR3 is TGTGCCAGCAGCGTCCGTCCCCTGTCCTTGAACACTGAAGCTTTCTTT.

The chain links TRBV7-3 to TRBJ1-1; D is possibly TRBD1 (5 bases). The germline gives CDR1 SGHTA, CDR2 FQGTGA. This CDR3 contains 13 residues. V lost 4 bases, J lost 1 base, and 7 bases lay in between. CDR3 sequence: CASSWTQNTEAFF. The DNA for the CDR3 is TGTGCCAGCAGCTGGACACAGAACACTGAAGCTTTCTTT.

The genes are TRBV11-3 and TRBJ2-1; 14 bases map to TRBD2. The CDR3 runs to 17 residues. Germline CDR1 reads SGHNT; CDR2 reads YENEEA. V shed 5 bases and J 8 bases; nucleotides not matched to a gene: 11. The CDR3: CASSRRLAGGPSDEQFF. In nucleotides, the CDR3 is TGTGCCAGCAGCCGCCGACTAGCGGGAGGGCCCTCGGATGAGCAGTTCTTC. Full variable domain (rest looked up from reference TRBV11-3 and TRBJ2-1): EAGVVQSPRYKIIEKKQPVAFWCNPISGHNTLYWYLQNLGQGPELLIRYENEEAVDDSQLPKDRFSAERLKGVDSTLKIQPAELGDSAVYLCASSRRLAGGPSDEQFFGPGTRLTVL.

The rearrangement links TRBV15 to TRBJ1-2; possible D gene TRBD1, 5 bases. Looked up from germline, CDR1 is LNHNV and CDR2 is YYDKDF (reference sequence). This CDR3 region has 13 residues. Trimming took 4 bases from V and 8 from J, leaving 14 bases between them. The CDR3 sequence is CATSTTGGEGYTF. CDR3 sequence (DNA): TGTGCCACCAGCACCACAGGAGGGGAAGGCTACACCTTC.

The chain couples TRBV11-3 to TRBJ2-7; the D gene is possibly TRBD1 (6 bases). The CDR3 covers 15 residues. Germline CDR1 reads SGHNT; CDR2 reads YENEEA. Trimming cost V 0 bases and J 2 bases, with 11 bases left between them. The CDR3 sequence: CASSLEPGDPYEQYF. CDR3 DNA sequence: TGTGCCAGCAGCTTAGAGCCAGGGGACCCCTACGAGCAGTACTTC.

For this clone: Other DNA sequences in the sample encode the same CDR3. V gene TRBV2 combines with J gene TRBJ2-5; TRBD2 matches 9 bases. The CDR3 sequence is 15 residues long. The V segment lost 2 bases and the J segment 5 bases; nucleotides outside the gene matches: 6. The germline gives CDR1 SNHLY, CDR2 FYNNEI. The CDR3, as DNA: TGTGCCAGCAGTGAAAGGCGGGGGGGCGGTGAGACCCAGTACTTC. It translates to CASSERRGGGETQYF.

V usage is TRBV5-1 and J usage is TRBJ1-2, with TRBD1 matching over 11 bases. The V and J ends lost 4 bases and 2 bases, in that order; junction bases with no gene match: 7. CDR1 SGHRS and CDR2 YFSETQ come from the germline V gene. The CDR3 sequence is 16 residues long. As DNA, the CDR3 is TGCGCCAGCAGCAAGACGGGACAGGGGGGGAACTATGGCTACACCTTC. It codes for CASSKTGQGGNYGYTF.

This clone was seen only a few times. CDR3 sequence reads: CASSRGQEIYNEQFF. As DNA, the CDR3 is TGTGCCAGCAGCCGGGGACAGGAGATCTACAATGAGCAGTTCTTC. The chain employs TRBV7-3 and TRBJ2-1; 8 bases map to TRBD1. V was clipped by 5 bases and J by 3 bases; unmatched bases: 6. CDR1 is SGHTA, CDR2 FQGTGA, per germline. This CDR3 contains 15 residues. Complete variable domain (other parts from reference TRBV7-3 and TRBJ2-1): GAGVSQTPSNKVTEKGKYVELRCDPISGHTALYWYRQSLGQGPEFLIYFQGTGAADDSGLPNDRFFAVRPEGSVSTLKIQRTERGDSAVYLCASSRGQEIYNEQFFGPGTRLTVL.

For the CDR3, the DNA is TGTGCCAGTAGTCACTACGGGACAGGGACACCCTACGAGCAGTACTTC. It yields the protein CASSHYGTGTPYEQYF. The rearrangement uses TRBV19 and TRBJ2-7; TRBD1 matches 9 bases. Germline lookup yields CDR1 LNHDA and CDR2 SQIVND (reference sequence). The CDR3 is 16 residues long. V was pared by 5 bases and J by 2 bases, with 10 bases of the junction left unmatched.

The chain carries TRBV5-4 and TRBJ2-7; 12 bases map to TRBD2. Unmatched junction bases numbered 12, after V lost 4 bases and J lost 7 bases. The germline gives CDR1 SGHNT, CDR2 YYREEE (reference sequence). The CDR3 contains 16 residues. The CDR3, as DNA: TGTGCCAGCAGCCTGGCCCGGGGCCTAGCGGGAGGGGAGCAGTACTTC. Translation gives CASSLARGLAGGEQYF. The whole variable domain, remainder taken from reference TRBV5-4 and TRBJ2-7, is ETGVTQSPTHLIKTRGQQVTLRCSSQSGHNTVSWYQQALGQGPQFIFQYYREEENGRGNFPPRFSGLQFPNYSSELNVNALELDDSALYLCASSLARGLAGGEQYFGPGTRLTVT.

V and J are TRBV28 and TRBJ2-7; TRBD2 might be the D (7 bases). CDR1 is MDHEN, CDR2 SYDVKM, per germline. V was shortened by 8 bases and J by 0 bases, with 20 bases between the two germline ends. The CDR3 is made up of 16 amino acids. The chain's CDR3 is CASVGRGARSSYEQYF. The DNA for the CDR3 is TGTGCCAGCGTGGGGAGGGGGGCCCGCAGCTCCTACGAGCAGTACTTC.

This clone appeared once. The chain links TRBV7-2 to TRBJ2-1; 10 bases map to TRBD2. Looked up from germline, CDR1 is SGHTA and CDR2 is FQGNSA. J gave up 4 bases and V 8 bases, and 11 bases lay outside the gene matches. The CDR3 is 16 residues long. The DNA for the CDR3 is TGTGCCAGCTCCAGAGGGGCTAGCGGGAGTTACAATGAGCAGTTCTTC. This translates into CASSRGASGSYNEQFF.

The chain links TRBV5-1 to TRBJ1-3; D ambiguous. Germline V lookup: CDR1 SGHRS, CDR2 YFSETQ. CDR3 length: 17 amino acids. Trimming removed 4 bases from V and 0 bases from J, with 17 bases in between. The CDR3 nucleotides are TGCGCCAGCAGCCTACACTTGGCGGGGAGCTCTGGAAACACCATATATTTT. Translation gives CASSLHLAGSSGNTIYF.